This entry is about one T cell receptor (beta chain). This clonotype occurred many times. Its antigen is not yet known. No base qualities exist here, and no much larger clone lies one base off it. V trim: 5 bases; J trim: 5 bases; unmatched bases: 7. Sequences SGHNT (CDR1) and YENEEA (CDR2) are obtained from the germline V gene. Including the terminal cysteine and phenylalanine, the CDR3 comprises 14 residues. The DNA shown is the 42-base CDR3, in frame from base 1. What the time point label conveys for this sample: patch test 1, 2 weeks after DPC sensitization. The sample's treatment or condition label, decoded: therapeutic diphenylcyclopropenone sensitization with weekly scalp DPC. Blood at each patch-test visit was drawn before the patch test was applied. Eligible patients were aged 18 to 70, diagnosed with alopecia, deemed suitable for DPC therapy, and excluded if pregnant. Total RNA was extracted from unfractionated whole blood collected in Tempus Blood RNA tubes.

This specimen belongs to a study of human T cells and chemical hapten exposure (dated by TCRdb to 2020 to 2023). Regarding the complete study: For sensitization, 2% DPC in acetone was applied to an approximately 2 cm by approximately 2 cm area of upper inner arm skin. Weekly therapeutic DPC doses were additionally applied to the scalp of patients throughout the approximately 25-week study period. Patch testing on the upper back used Finn chambers containing 0.01% DPC, with scoring done after 6 days according to International Contact Dermatitis Research Group standards. The mostly female patient cohort included alopecia areata with under or over 50% scalp involvement, alopecia totalis and alopecia universalis. Libraries were pooled for sequencing, and per-sample TCR yields varied mainly because of small differences in library volumes within the pool. Peripheral blood TCR repertoire changes were tracked in vivo in alopecia patients during primary and secondary sensitization to the hapten diphenylcyclopropenone (DPC). Blood was sampled from patients pre-sensitization (week 0) and at 2, 6 and about 24 weeks after DPC sensitization. For TCR sequencing, blood came from 25 to 30 alopecia patients at anywhere from one to four time points (pre-sensitization, 2, 6 and 24 weeks).

Library preparation used RACE. Sequencing was carried out with a NextSeq 500. During library preparation, unique molecular identifiers were attached to individual cDNA molecules so that TCRs could be counted in a quantitative, reproducible way. Each blood RNA sample was used to sequence both TCR alpha and TCR beta chains. Per the source publication's procedure: The median number of TCRs per sample was roughly 100,000, ranging from 23,224 to 690,600. V, J and CDR3 annotation of the TCR reads was performed with the Decombinator software suite. For the PS versus PT1 abundance plots, all samples were subsampled to the same number of TCRs (28,000). TCRs were defined as expanded if absent before sensitization and observed at least eight times at the 2-week time point. TCRdb applied fastp at Q25 and MiXCR to the public reads, then kept only in-frame beta chains. Every entry covers one CDR3 protein and lists the most common genes and DNA from its rows. It is TCRdb's table, rather than the study itself, that gives the V and J calls and clone size. Present in this sample are under 450,000 distinct CDR3 sequences, around 4.8% of which were seen just once. The biggest ten clones account for approximately 2.3% of the sample.

General conclusions and limits of the study: Because every patient had alopecia, a presumed autoimmune disease, the patients' immune response might differ from that of healthy individuals. After repeated subsampling, changes were observed in the strength of the expansion versus patch-test correlation and in the threshold at which the correlation became significant. Patch test score was positively correlated with the number of PT1 expanded TCRs, with significance at thresholds 8, 16 and 32 but not at 4. Significantly more large CDR3 similarity clusters were formed by expanded TCRs than by pre-sensitization or healthy control sets, consistent with antigen-driven responses. The number of TCRs above 1 in 1000 frequency did not change with DPC sensitization; there was no evidence of global repertoire structure alterations.

The rearrangement combines TRBV11-3 with TRBJ2-5; 8 junctional bases match TRBD2. The source of this sequence is a woman aged 50 to 65 with alopecia areata. Some clones in this sample may be carry-over from other donors' samples. Sequences were derived from whole blood, sampled in connection with sensitization to the hapten diphenylcyclopropenone (DPC). The CDR3 region reads CASSPTSGGETQYF. The nucleotides read TGTGCCAGCAGCCCCACGTCGGGAGGGGAGACCCAGTACTTC.